Described below is a single T cell receptor (beta chain) sequence and its context. Profiling relied on immunoSEQ multiplex PCR, and the TCRdb table lists in-frame clones only, not all of them. The sample gives tens of thousands of clones, roughly 80% of which show up once; approximately 4% is in the top ten. The CD4+ and CD8+ fractions came from positive magnetic bead selection and were purity-checked by flow cytometry. This record belongs to a study of somatic mutations in cytotoxic T cells in rheumatoid arthritis. CDR1 is LGHNA and CDR2 is YNFKEQ in the germline V gene. The CDR3 extends over 14 amino acids. Trimming at V came to 6 bases and at J to 2 bases, leaving 2 bases not matched to a gene.

This TCR was recovered from an adult with rheumatoid arthritis. This rearrangement joins TRBV4-2 to TRBJ2-7; 12 positions match TRBD2. Sequencing was carried out using CD8+ T cells sorted from blood. The CDR3 DNA reads TGTGCCAGCAGACCTAGCGGGGGGGCCTACGAGCAGTACTTC. It is translated as CASRPSGGAYEQYF.